This is a list of T cell receptor beta chains from one sample in a study of technical replicates of blood from four donors. Measured with immunoSEQ multiplex PCR; TCRdb has only the in-frame clones, and not every one. Here the sample spans about 59,000 clones, over 85% being singletons. Sequenced input: PBMCs. The origin of the receptors is a human donor in good health. Some clones in this sample may be carry-over from other donors' samples. Each CDR3 is given with its conserved first and last residue. D genes are given only for firm matches. Expanded clones are given a class, and other clones once, few, many or no size at all.

J	size	V	length	D	DNA	CDR3
TRBJ2-1	-	TRBV12-5	15	TRBD2	TGTGCTAGTGGCTCCGGACTAGCGGGGTACAATGAGCAGTTCTTC	CASGSGLAGYNEQFF
TRBJ2-6	-	TRBV2	17	TRBD1	TGTGCCAGCAGTAGGGACAGGGGGGCCTTAGGGGCCAACGTCCTGACTTTC	CASSRDRGALGANVLTF
TRBJ2-1	once	TRBV5-1	14	TRBD1	TGCGCCAGCGGACAGGGGAATCTAGCAACCGAGCAGTTCTTC	CASGQGNLATEQFF
TRBJ2-7	-	TRBV5-8	15	TRBD1	TGTGCCAGCAGCCCCCGGGACAGGCGAACTTACGAGCAGTACTTC	CASSPRDRRTYEQYF
TRBJ2-7	once	TRBV4-3	15	-	TGCGCCAGCAGCCCCGACCGAAACAGGGTTTACGAGCAGTACTTC	CASSPDRNRVYEQYF
TRBJ1-1	-	TRBV30	13	TRBD1	TGTGCCTGGATGGGACAGATGAACACTGAAGCTTTCTTT	CAWMGQMNTEAFF
TRBJ1-1	many	TRBV25-1	14	-	TGTGCCAGCAGTGAAGGGCACGAGAACACTGAAGCTTTCTTT	CASSEGHENTEAFF
TRBJ2-7	-	TRBV18	12	TRBD1	TGTGCCAGCTCGCTGACAGGGGCCGAGCAGTACTTC	CASSLTGAEQYF
TRBJ2-3	-	TRBV4-3	15	TRBD2	TGCGCCAGCAGCCAAGGTGGACTAGCGGCAGATACGCAGTATTTT	CASSQGGLAADTQYF
TRBJ1-2	-	TRBV5-8	14	-	TGTGCCAGCAGTCGCGGGGCGGTCAACTATGGCTACACCTTC	CASSRGAVNYGYTF
TRBJ2-1	-	TRBV4-1	16	TRBD2	TGCGCCAGCAGCCAAGTAGGTAGCGGGACCTCCGTTGAGCAGTTCTTC	CASSQVGSGTSVEQFF
TRBJ2-3	-	TRBV6-6	12	-	TGTGCCAGCAGCCAAAGCACAGATACGCAGTATTTT	CASSQSTDTQYF